This TCR beta chain was identified during a study of regulatory T cells in long-lasting Graves disease. iRepertoire HTBI primers and Arm-PCR of CDR3 regions built TCR beta libraries. TCRdb passed the multiplex PCR reads through MiXCR, listing each CDR3 protein once. The sample has fewer than 650,000 distinct CDR3 sequences; approximately 16% are singletons. Notes on this clonotype: What it binds is not known.

Broader study findings: New patients shared over 900 public clonotypes, and persistent patients shared more, with a few thousand.

The time point was: newly diagnosed GD, antithyroid drugs for less than 3 months. The TCR library was prepared using RNA isolated from PBMCs. V was clipped by 4 bases and J by 1 base; unmatched bases: 5. CDR3 length: 16 amino acids. CDR1 LGHNA and CDR2 YNFKEQ come from the germline V gene. These same records also appear under a second study, on T cells in Graves' hyperthyroidism and ophthalmopathy. That report adds: Over 18 months, lack of ophthalmopathy progression marked Graves' hyperthyroidism as stable. Those with hyperthyroidism were 18 to 65 years old, newly diagnosed, and ill for under 2 months. In blood, most of the thyroid clonotypes expanded above 0.001 were also present.

This TCR was recovered from a man younger than 35 with Graves disease. This chain uses TRBV4-2 with TRBJ1-5, with 9 bases lining up with TRBD1. The source was peripheral blood mononuclear cells (PBMCs), collected at new diagnosis, from a patient treated with antithyroid drugs. The CDR3 nucleotides are TGTGCCAGCAGCCGGGACAGGGCCGGGAGCAATCAGCCCCAGCATTTT. Translation gives CASSRDRAGSNQPQHF.